A single sample gave rise to the 28 T cell receptor beta chains below, sequenced in a study of vaccination effects on CD4 cells after COVID-19. Sequencing used immunoSEQ multiplex PCR; TCRdb keeps in-frame clones, though not all of them. The repertoire includes approximately 74,000 clones, roughly 73% of them detected once, and approximately 2.4% sits in the top ten. No cognate antigen is known for these TCRs. Cultured cells yielded isolated CD4+ T cells after less than 11 days. Vaccine administered to participants consisted of two doses of either BNT162b2 or mRNA-1273. The sample consisted of CD4+ T cells from PBMCs cultured without peptide, taken after COVID-19 vaccination. These receptors came from a human donor who received a COVID-19 vaccine.

This sequence joins TRBV5-1 and TRBJ2-3, with TRBD1 identical over 11 bases. V lost 4 bases, J lost 1 base, and 2 bases stayed unmatched. The CDR3 consists of 15 residues. The germline gives CDR1 SGHRS, CDR2 YFSETQ. The CDR3 loop reads CASSPDRGRTDTQYF. The CDR3 region has the DNA TGCGCCAGCAGCCCGGACAGGGGGCGCACAGATACGCAGTATTTT.

Only a few counts were recorded for this clone. The chain links TRBV2 to TRBJ1-1, with 7 bases fitting TRBD1. The CDR3 contains 11 residues. With 8 bases clipped from V and 8 bases from J, the junction kept 5 bases outside the gene matches. Germline CDR1 and CDR2: SNHLY and FYNNEI. CDR3 amino acids: CASYSDREAFF. In DNA form, the CDR3 reads TGTGCCAGCTACTCGGACAGGGAAGCTTTCTTT.

The gene calls are TRBV3-1 (or the pseudogene TRBV3-2) and TRBJ2-5; D might be TRBD2 (5 bases). Trimming shortened V by 4 bases and J by 1 base, and 10 bases separated the two germline ends. Germline V gives CDR1 LGHDT, CDR2 YNNKEL (reference sequence). CDR3 length equals 14 residues. The CDR3 sequence is CASSRIATQETQYF. DNA of the CDR3: TGTGCCAGCAGCCGAATAGCGACCCAAGAGACCCAGTACTTC.

V gene TRBV18 combines with J gene TRBJ1-3; no clear D. In germline, CDR1 is KGHSH, CDR2 LQKENI. V was shortened by 5 bases and J by 8 bases, with 4 bases between the two germline ends. CDR3 length: 10 residues. The DNA of the CDR3 is TGTGCCAGCTCAGCAGACACCATATATTTT. Its protein product is CASSADTIYF.

V usage is TRBV7-3 and J usage is TRBJ2-3; D not certain. Germline V gene lookup returns CDR1 SGHTA and CDR2 FQGTGA. The CDR3 runs 13 residues. The V end was cut by 4 bases, the J end by 4 bases, with 9 bases between. For the CDR3, the DNA is TGTGCCAGCAGCTCCGGGTCCGCAGATACGCAGTATTTT. Its protein is CASSSGSADTQYF.

V gene TRBV7-9 combines with J gene TRBJ1-3, with 8 bases fitting TRBD1. J was trimmed by 4 bases and V by 3 bases; bases with no gene match: 8. Germline CDR1 SEHNR, CDR2 FQNEAQ (reference sequence). The CDR3 runs to 16 residues. The CDR3 nucleotides read TGTGCCAGCAGCTTCAACAGACAGGGGAAAGGAAACACCATATATTTT. Translated: CASSFNRQGKGNTIYF. The full variable domain, rest sourced from reference TRBV7-9 and TRBJ1-3, is DTGVSQNPRHKITKRGQNVTFRCDPISEHNRLYWYRQTLGQGPEFLTYFQNEAQLEKSRLLSDRFSAERPKGSFSTLEIQRTEQGDSAMYLCASSFNRQGKGNTIYFGEGSWLTVV.

This chain connects TRBV7-9 to TRBJ1-1, with D hard to call. Trimming took 6 bases from V and 8 from J, leaving 13 bases between them. This CDR3 contains 12 residues. From germline, CDR1 is SEHNR and CDR2 FQNEAQ (reference sequence). The CDR3 loop is CASSQVGMEAFF. In DNA, the CDR3 is TGTGCCAGCAGTCAGGTGGGGATGGAAGCTTTCTTT.

The J gene is TRBJ1-5, the V gene TRBV15, with unresolved D. V was trimmed by 0 bases and J by 4 bases, leaving 19 bases between them. The CDR3 has 18 residues. Germline CDR1 is LNHNV and CDR2 is YYDKDF (reference sequence). The CDR3 region is CATSRDDARRGGNQPQHF. DNA of the CDR3: TGTGCCACCAGCAGAGACGACGCACGCCGGGGAGGGAATCAGCCCCAGCATTTT.

The genes are TRBV3-1 (or the pseudogene TRBV3-2) and TRBJ2-5, with no clear D. Germline CDR1 is LGHDT and CDR2 is YNNKEL (reference sequence). Trimming shortened V by 6 bases and J by 5 bases, and 16 bases separated the two germline ends. CDR3 size: 14 residues. The CDR3 spells CASSQTFTSETQYF. CDR3 coding DNA: TGTGCCAGCAGTCAAACTTTTACGTCTGAGACCCAGTACTTC.

The V and J genes are TRBV5-4 and TRBJ2-6; TRBD1 might be the D (5 bases). The germline V and J ends were trimmed by 1 base and 1 base, with 12 bases remaining between them. The CDR3 is 17 amino acids. In germline, CDR1 is SGHNT, CDR2 YYREEE (reference sequence). CDR3 protein: CASSLRRGPSGANVLTF. The DNA of the CDR3 is TGTGCCAGCAGCTTGAGAAGGGGTCCATCTGGGGCCAACGTCCTGACTTTC.

This clone has a handful of counts. Compared with germline, one end of the junction differs, possibly owing to a read error. The rearrangement links TRBV19 to TRBJ2-1; 8 bases align to TRBD1. The CDR3 sequence is 13 residues long. Germline V CDR1 and CDR2: LNHDA, SQIVND (reference sequence). The CDR3 reads CASSISSGGARVF. The CDR3 DNA reads as TGTGCCAGTAGTATCTCATCAGGGGGCGCGCGGGTCTTC.

This sequence joins TRBV4-3 and TRBJ1-3, with TRBD1 identical over 7 bases. V lost 0 bases, J lost 3 bases, and 11 bases stayed unmatched. Germline V gene data show CDR1 as LGHNA and CDR2 as YSLEER. There are 18 residues in the CDR3. CDR3 amino acids: CASSQDWTGPSYGNTIYF. CDR3 nucleotide sequence: TGCGCCAGCAGCCAAGATTGGACAGGCCCTAGTTATGGAAACACCATATATTTT.

This chain connects TRBV25-1 to TRBJ1-2; 8 bases align to TRBD1. This CDR3 comprises 16 residues. The ends lost 0 bases at V and 0 bases at J; junction bases unmatched: 3. CDR1 and CDR2 (germline): MGHDK, SYGVNS. This CDR3 reads CASSEYGQGANYGYTF. In DNA form, the CDR3 reads TGTGCCAGCAGTGAATATGGACAGGGAGCTAACTATGGCTACACCTTC.

This rearrangement joins TRBV7-3 to TRBJ2-1; 8 bases fit TRBD2. V gave up 5 bases and J gave up 0 bases; unmatched junction bases: 9. Germline CDR1 SGHTA, CDR2 FQGTGA. The CDR3 covers 17 residues. The CDR3 DNA is TGTGCCAGCAGCCTCCTTCCCGGGACTAGCTCCTACAATGAGCAGTTCTTC. This gives the protein CASSLLPGTSSYNEQFF.

This chain links TRBV10-3 with TRBJ2-3; 8 nucleotides line up with TRBD2. CDR3 length: 20 residues. With 0 bases clipped from V and 2 bases from J, the junction kept 16 bases outside the gene matches. Germline V gene data show CDR1 as ENHRY and CDR2 as SYGVKD. The CDR3 reads CAISESIWTGGPRITDTQYF. CDR3 DNA sequence: TGTGCCATCAGTGAGTCGATTTGGACGGGGGGGCCCCGAATCACAGATACGCAGTATTTT.

The chain links TRBV6-5 to TRBJ2-4; D not certain. This CDR3 is built from 13 residues. The V and J ends lost 2 bases and 9 bases respectively, with 11 bases between them. Germline V CDR1 and CDR2: MNHEY, SVGAGI. CDR3 sequence (DNA): TGTGCCAGCAGTTACGGGCTAGTCGGCATTCAGTACTTC. Translation: CASSYGLVGIQYF.

The gene calls are TRBV29-1 and TRBJ1-2; maybe TRBD1 (6 bases). The CDR3 is 12 amino acids. In germline, CDR1 is SQVTM, CDR2 ANQGSEA. V lost 7 bases, J lost 7 bases, and 16 bases lay in between. This chain's CDR3 is CSASQGIAGYTF. CDR3 nucleotides: TGCAGCGCTTCACAGGGCATCGCTGGCTACACCTTC.

The chain uses TRBV24-1 and TRBJ1-2, with TRBD1 matching 9 bases. In germline, CDR1 is KGHDR, CDR2 SFDVKD. CDR3 length: 14 amino acids. Germline trimming cut 2 bases from V and 5 bases from J; bases unmatched to any gene: 2. The CDR3 reads CATSDSGTGYGYTF. Here the CDR3 DNA reads TGTGCCACCAGTGATTCCGGGACAGGGTATGGCTACACCTTC.

The chain joins TRBV28 to TRBJ2-3; 8 nucleotides match TRBD2. Germline-derived CDR1 and CDR2 are MDHEN and SYDVKM. V was clipped by 9 bases and J by 6 bases; unmatched bases: 17. The CDR3 is 16 residues long. The DNA for the CDR3 is TGTGCCAGTTCCTCCCCGCGGGGGGACGTATGGGATACGCAGTATTTT. Translated: CASSSPRGDVWDTQYF.

This chain joins TRBV24-1 and TRBJ2-1; tentatively, D is TRBD2 (5 bases). The CDR3 consists of 14 residues. Germline lookup yields CDR1 KGHDR and CDR2 SFDVKD. With 1 base removed from V and 6 bases from J, the gap between germline ends came to 9 bases. The CDR3 bases are TGTGCCACCAGTGATTTACTAGGGTCCAATGAGCAGTTCTTC. It yields the protein CATSDLLGSNEQFF.

Only a few counts were recorded for this clone. V gene TRBV5-5 combines with J gene TRBJ1-4; TRBD1 aligns across 8 bases. The CDR3 totals 19 residues. J gave up 0 bases and V 0 bases, and 10 bases lay outside the gene matches. CDR1 and CDR2 from the germline V gene are SGHKS and YYEKEE (reference sequence). The CDR3 coding sequence is TGTGCCAGCAGCTTGGTACGAACCGGGACAGGTTCAACTAATGAAAAACTGTTTTTT. It is translated as CASSLVRTGTGSTNEKLFF. The whole variable domain, remainder taken from reference TRBV5-5 and TRBJ1-4, is DAGVTQSPTHLIKTRGQQVTLRCSPISGHKSVSWYQQVLGQGPQFIFQYYEKEERGRGNFPDRFSARQFPNYSSELNVNALLLGDSALYLCASSLVRTGTGSTNEKLFFGSGTQLSVL.

This clone has only one observation. The rearrangement uses TRBV5-1 and TRBJ2-1; TRBD1 matches at 11 bases. V lost 0 bases, J lost 16 bases, and 3 bases stayed unmatched. Germline CDR1 reads SGHRS; CDR2 reads YFSETQ. The CDR3 has 12 amino acids. The CDR3 DNA reads TGCGCCAGCAGCTTGGTGGGACAGGGGGGATTCTTC. Translating gives CASSLVGQGGFF.

The chain recombines TRBV28 with TRBJ2-5; D might be TRBD1 or TRBD2, each matching 5 bases. The CDR3 has 14 residues. Trimming removed 6 bases at V and 5 bases at J, with 16 bases between. Germline values: CDR1 MDHEN, CDR2 SYDVKM. CDR3 amino acids: CASRARGAAETQYF. The DNA of the CDR3 is TGTGCCAGCAGAGCCAGAGGGGCGGCGGAGACCCAGTACTTC.

The chain uses TRBV11-2 and TRBJ1-5; no reliable D call. Trimming removed 1 base at V and 5 bases at J, with 6 bases between. Germline V gives CDR1 SGHAT, CDR2 FQNNGV. This CDR3 contains 13 residues. The DNA for the CDR3 is TGTGCCAGCAGCTTAGTTTCGGATCAGCCCCAGCATTTT. Protein product: CASSLVSDQPQHF.

The chain couples TRBV27 to TRBJ1-2, with 8 positions matching TRBD1. CDR3 length equals 13 residues. Germline CDR1 and CDR2: MNHEY and SMNVEV (reference sequence). V lost 6 bases and J lost 5; bases outside the gene matches: 5. In DNA form, the CDR3 reads TGTGCCAGCAGCCGGACAGGGCTTTATGGCTACACCTTC. Residues: CASSRTGLYGYTF.

The rearrangement joins TRBV20-1 to TRBJ2-6; TRBD2 is a possible D gene (6 bases). The CDR3 contains 15 residues. Germline V gene sequence: CDR1 DFQATT, CDR2 SNEGSKA (reference sequence). The ends were cut back, 3 bases at V and 0 bases at J, with 9 bases in the middle. As DNA, the CDR3 is TGCAGTGCTAGTCAGGGAGGCTCTGGGGCCAACGTCCTGACTTTC. Protein: CSASQGGSGANVLTF.

J is TRBJ2-5 and V is TRBV2; 9 nucleotides match TRBD1. Trimming removed 4 bases from V and 1 base from J; junction bases left unmatched: 10. CDR1 and CDR2 from the germline V gene are SNHLY and FYNNEI. The CDR3 has 17 residues. This chain's CDR3 is CASSVFGPQGAQETQYF. CDR3 sequence (DNA): TGTGCCAGCAGTGTTTTCGGACCACAGGGGGCCCAAGAGACCCAGTACTTC.

V is TRBV10-3 and J is TRBJ1-6; D might be TRBD1 (6 bases). The V gene's germline CDR1 is ENHRY and CDR2 SYGVKD. The CDR3 length is 13 residues. V lost 6 bases and J 6 bases, leaving 9 bases between the germline ends. CDR3 region: CAISGDTNSPLHF. Written as DNA, the CDR3 is TGTGCCATCAGCGGGGACACTAATTCACCCCTCCACTTT.